This TCR beta chain was sequenced for a study of cytomegalovirus exposure and HLA in healthy donors. The CDR3 has 16 amino acids. CDR1 and CDR2 from the germline V gene are SGHRS and YFSETQ. The V and J ends lost 4 bases and 2 bases, in that order; junction bases with no gene match: 5. Study-wide findings and caveats: Previously analyzed data showed that most TCR beta V segments were productive at a frequency of about 90% or about 30%. Reported findings show TCR beta sequences accurately forecast HLA-A and HLA-B alleles in most subjects. Under in vitro conditions, three CMV-associated chains were confirmed as specific for CMV antigens. Versus the approximately 700-donor mean, an Asian-associated ancestry cluster reportedly showed fewer N-insertions in a later analysis.

Use of 60 Vbeta and 13 Jbeta primers characterized the PCR. Libraries were prepared by immunoSEQ multiplex PCR; TCRdb keeps only in-frame clonotypes and omits some of them. Here the sample spans 150,000 to 200,000 clones, around 83% being singletons. Of note for this clone: Antigen specificity is unknown.

The chain links TRBV5-1 to TRBJ2-1; 11 bases fit TRBD2. This TCR derives from a man between 25 and 39 years old in good health and CMV-seropositive. The sequencing sample was made of PBMCs. As DNA, the CDR3 is TGCGCCAGCAGCCCGCTACTAGCGGGGGCCTACAATGAGCAGTTCTTC. Amino acid sequence: CASSPLLAGAYNEQFF.